The 31 T cell receptor beta chains listed next were all sequenced from one sample in a study of T cell responses to AZD1222 COVID-19 vaccine. Measured with immunoSEQ multiplex PCR; TCRdb has only the in-frame clones, and not every one. Of about 180,000 clones listed, around 90% are singletons. This sample comprised peripheral blood, obtained 28 days after the second AZD1222 dose. The receptors here all came from an adult who received the AZD1222 COVID-19 vaccine.

V and J are TRBV28 and TRBJ1-1; D ambiguous. Germline CDR1 and CDR2: MDHEN and SYDVKM. This CDR3 is built from 12 residues. The V and J ends lost 5 bases and 5 bases respectively, with 9 bases between them. This CDR3 reads CASSPYRTEAFF. For the CDR3, the DNA is TGTGCCAGCAGTCCCTACCGGACTGAAGCTTTCTTT.

The chain recombines TRBV5-1 with TRBJ2-5, with 7 bases that match TRBD2. With 1 base clipped from V and 2 bases from J, the junction kept 2 bases outside the gene matches. The germline V gene has CDR1 SGHRS and CDR2 YFSETQ. There are 14 residues in the CDR3. The DNA of the CDR3 is TGCGCCAGCAGCTTGCGGGGGGAACAAGAGACCCAGTACTTC. Its translation: CASSLRGEQETQYF.

This clone was counted a single time. The chain employs TRBV9 and TRBJ2-5; 9 bases fit TRBD2. V gave up 0 bases and J gave up 5 bases; unmatched junction bases: 14. The CDR3 covers 18 residues. Germline loops: CDR1 SGDLS, CDR2 YYNGEE. CDR3 sequence (DNA): TGTGCCAGCAGCGTAGGGGCTAGCGGGGTGGGTTCGCGGGAGACCCAGTACTTC. Its protein product is CASSVGASGVGSRETQYF.

This clone was detected only once. This chain connects TRBV3-1 (or the pseudogene TRBV3-2) to TRBJ2-3; 9 bases are a match to TRBD2. Trimming cost V 0 bases and J 3 bases; bases outside gene matches: 7. There are 17 residues in the CDR3. Germline V gene sequence: CDR1 LGHDT, CDR2 YNNKEL (reference sequence). The CDR3, as DNA: TGTGCCAGCAGCCAAGAAAGGGGGCTAGCGGGGACAGATACGCAGTATTTT. Its protein product is CASSQERGLAGTDTQYF.

The V and J genes are TRBV5-4 and TRBJ2-3; D may be TRBD2 (6 bases). Trimming took off 7 bases at V and 2 bases at J, with 23 bases between the two ends. The CDR3 consists of 17 residues. Germline V CDR1 and CDR2: SGHNT, YYREEE (reference sequence). This CDR3 is CASGQGGRERFTDTQYF. For the CDR3, the DNA is TGTGCCAGCGGGCAGGGAGGACGGGAACGGTTCACAGATACGCAGTATTTT.

This chain connects TRBV4-3 to TRBJ2-6, with D uncertain. The CDR3 contains 14 residues. Germline V gene data show CDR1 as LGHNA and CDR2 as YSLEER. The V end lost 2 bases, the J end lost 2 bases, and 4 bases lay between the germline ends. CDR3 sequence: CASSQLTGANVLTF. Written as DNA, the CDR3 is TGCGCCAGCAGCCAACTTACTGGGGCCAACGTCCTGACTTTC.

This clone came up once. The rearrangement uses TRBV5-5 and TRBJ2-2; the match to TRBD2 covers 13 bases. The CDR3 spans 16 residues. V shed 3 bases and J 6 bases; nucleotides not matched to a gene: 5. Germline CDR1 is SGHKS and CDR2 is YYEKEE (reference sequence). CDR3 DNA sequence: TGTGCCAGCAGCTGGCGGACTAGCGGGAGCTCCGGGGAGCTGTTTTTT. It codes for CASSWRTSGSSGELFF.

On this clone itself: The same CDR3 is also encoded by other DNA sequences in this sample. The V and J genes are TRBV7-2 and TRBJ1-5; TRBD1 might be the D (6 bases). The CDR3 covers 15 residues. V lost 1 base and J 3 bases, leaving 10 bases between the germline ends. The germline V gene has CDR1 SGHTA and CDR2 FQGNSA. The CDR3 nucleotides read TGTGCCAGCAGCTTAGTGGGGGGCTCCAATCAGCCCCAGCATTTT. Its translation: CASSLVGGSNQPQHF. The full variable domain, its missing parts supplied by reference TRBV7-2 and TRBJ1-5, is GAGVSQSPSNKVTEKGKDVELRCDPISGHTALYWYRQSLGQGLEFLIYFQGNSAPDKSGLPSDRFSAERTGGSVSTLTIQRTQQEDSAVYLCASSLVGGSNQPQHFGDGTRLSIL.

This clone occurred once. The rearrangement links TRBV2 to TRBJ2-1; TRBD1 matches at 12 bases. The junction had 10 bases not matched to a gene; V was cut back by 2 bases and J by 14 bases. The CDR3 is made up of 15 amino acids. Germline V CDR1 and CDR2: SNHLY, FYNNEI. CDR3 loop: CASSEIWGTGGGKFF. Here the CDR3 DNA reads TGTGCCAGCAGTGAAATATGGGGGACAGGGGGCGGAAAGTTCTTC.

This chain links TRBV5-1 with TRBJ1-3; D is unclear. Trimming removed 4 bases at V and 0 bases at J, with 8 bases between. This CDR3 region has 14 residues. Germline V gives CDR1 SGHRS, CDR2 YFSETQ. The CDR3 here is CASSEGISGNTIYF. CDR3 coding DNA: TGCGCCAGCAGCGAAGGGATCTCTGGAAACACCATATATTTT.

In nucleotides, the CDR3 is TGCGCCAGCAGCCAAGATAGTTCGGCAGTATATGGCTACACCTTC. It yields the protein CASSQDSSAVYGYTF. This chain connects TRBV4-3 to TRBJ1-2; no firm D call. Germline values: CDR1 LGHNA, CDR2 YSLEER. V gave up 0 bases and J gave up 5 bases, with 13 bases separating them. The CDR3 sequence is 15 residues long.

CDR3 residues: CASTTLTGRNQPQHF. The CDR3 bases are TGTGCCAGTACTACATTAACGGGGCGCAATCAGCCCCAGCATTTT. The chain uses TRBV19 and TRBJ1-5; D possibly corresponds to TRBD1 (5 bases). The germline gives CDR1 LNHDA, CDR2 SQIVND (reference sequence). The CDR3 covers 15 residues. Trimming removed 7 bases from V and 2 bases from J, with 15 bases in between.

This chain joins TRBV4-3 and TRBJ2-5, with TRBD1 matching over 9 bases. Germline V gives CDR1 LGHNA, CDR2 YSLEER. J gave up 5 bases and V 0 bases, and 4 bases lay outside the gene matches. This CDR3 contains 15 residues. CDR3 protein: CASSQEGTGMETQYF. CDR3 nucleotide sequence: TGCGCCAGCAGCCAAGAGGGGACAGGGATGGAGACCCAGTACTTC.

The rearrangement links TRBV7-3 to TRBJ1-3; no reliable D call. V lost 5 bases and J lost 4, with 9 bases in between. Germline loops: CDR1 SGHTA, CDR2 FQGTGA. This CDR3 comprises 13 residues. This CDR3 is CASSEIGGNTIYF. As DNA, the CDR3 is TGTGCCAGCAGCGAAATAGGGGGAAACACCATATATTTT. Full variable domain (rest looked up from reference TRBV7-3 and TRBJ1-3): GAGVSQTPSNKVTEKGKYVELRCDPISGHTALYWYRQSLGQGPEFLIYFQGTGAADDSGLPNDRFFAVRPEGSVSTLKIQRTERGDSAVYLCASSEIGGNTIYFGEGSWLTVV.

This chain connects TRBV30 to TRBJ2-3; the D is unclear. The CDR3 is 13 residues long. V was shortened by 6 bases and J by 4 bases, with 14 bases between the two germline ends. Germline values: CDR1 GTSNPN, CDR2 SVGIG (reference sequence). The CDR3 nucleotides are TGTGCCTGCAGCCACCGGCTATCAGATACGCAGTATTTT. It specifies CACSHRLSDTQYF.

This chain uses TRBV7-9 with TRBJ2-3; the match to TRBD2 covers 11 bases. Germline CDR1 is SEHNR and CDR2 is FQNEAQ (reference sequence). CDR3 size: 15 residues. V lost 5 bases, J lost 3 bases, and 4 bases stayed unmatched. The CDR3 nucleotides are TGTGCCAGCAGCACACTAGCGGGGGAGACAGATACGCAGTATTTT. It translates to CASSTLAGETDTQYF.

The genes are TRBV15 and TRBJ2-1; a possible D gene is TRBD2 (6 bases). CDR1 and CDR2 (germline): LNHNV, YYDKDF (reference sequence). Trimming left V 3 bases short and J 1 base short, with 10 bases between. There are 15 residues in the CDR3. CDR3 sequence (DNA): TGTGCCACCAGCAGGGGCGGGAAATCCTACAATGAGCAGTTCTTC. Amino acids: CATSRGGKSYNEQFF.

The chain couples TRBV27 to TRBJ2-2, with 10 bases identical to TRBD1. With V trimmed by 2 bases and J by 6 bases, 3 bases remained unmatched. CDR1 is MNHEY and CDR2 is SMNVEV in the germline V gene (reference sequence). The CDR3 runs 15 residues. The CDR3 loop is CASSLDRGRSGELFF. DNA for the CDR3: TGTGCCAGCAGTTTAGACAGGGGGCGCTCCGGGGAGCTGTTTTTT.

This rearrangement joins TRBV6-1 to TRBJ1-2; D is unresolved. Germline V gene sequence: CDR1 MNHNS, CDR2 SASEGT. This CDR3 region has 12 residues. Trimming removed 3 bases from V and 3 bases from J, with 5 bases in between. CDR3 in DNA: TGTGCCAGCAGTGACGCAGACTATGGCTACACCTTC. This encodes CASSDADYGYTF.

This clone was counted between two and nine times. This sequence joins TRBV6-5 and TRBJ1-5, with 8 bases matching TRBD1. V was clipped by 0 bases and J by 5 bases; unmatched bases: 3. This CDR3 comprises 15 residues. Germline lookup yields CDR1 MNHEY and CDR2 SVGAGI. The DNA for the CDR3 is TGTGCCAGCAGTTACTCGGGACAGGAGCATCAGCCCCAGCATTTT. It codes for CASSYSGQEHQPQHF.

The DNA of the CDR3 is TGTGCCAGCAGCGTAAGTGGGGGGGTCCTCTCCTACAATGAGCAGTTCTTC. Its protein is CASSVSGGVLSYNEQFF. The V call is TRBV9, the J call TRBJ2-1; 7 bases fit TRBD2. Germline CDR1 is SGDLS and CDR2 is YYNGEE. V was pared by 1 base and J by 0 bases, with 7 bases of the junction left unmatched. The CDR3 length is 17 residues.

The V gene is TRBV3-1 (or the pseudogene TRBV3-2), the J gene TRBJ2-3; D gene uncertain. The CDR3 is 14 residues long. Deletions cut 2 bases from V and 4 bases from J, with 10 bases between. From germline, CDR1 is LGHDT and CDR2 YNNKEL (reference sequence). The CDR3: CASSQFKSADTQYF. The DNA for the CDR3 is TGTGCCAGCAGCCAATTTAAATCGGCAGATACGCAGTATTTT.

This clone appeared once. The chain is built from TRBV6-5 and TRBJ1-2; D not certain. The V gene's germline CDR1 is MNHEY and CDR2 SVGAGI. V lost 6 bases and J lost 4, with 12 bases in between. The CDR3 contains 13 residues. CDR3: CASSQEAGYGYTF. The CDR3 DNA reads as TGTGCCAGCAGCCAAGAAGCAGGCTATGGCTACACCTTC.

This chain joins TRBV27 and TRBJ1-2; D gene uncertain. The CDR3 consists of 11 residues. V shed 6 bases and J shed 8 bases, with 10 bases lying between them. The germline CDR1 and CDR2 sequences are MNHEY and SMNVEV (reference sequence). DNA for the CDR3: TGTGCCAGCAGGGCGGGTTTCGGCTACACCTTC. Amino acids: CASRAGFGYTF.

This chain links TRBV18 with TRBJ2-3; 8 nucleotides align to TRBD2. CDR1 KGHSH and CDR2 LQKENI come from the germline V gene. V shed 3 bases, J shed 2 bases, and the junction held 7 bases outside the gene matches. The CDR3 loop spans 16 amino acids. CDR3 DNA sequence: TGTGCCAGCTCACCTCTCAGCGGGGGATTCACAGATACGCAGTATTTT. Translated: CASSPLSGGFTDTQYF.

V gene TRBV6-5 combines with J gene TRBJ1-1; 7 positions match TRBD1. In germline, CDR1 is MNHEY, CDR2 SVGAGI. The V and J ends lost 6 bases and 1 base, in that order; junction bases with no gene match: 5. The CDR3 loop spans 14 amino acids. DNA of the CDR3: TGTGCCAGCAGGTACCCAGGGGGGAACACTGAAGCTTTCTTT. Translation: CASRYPGGNTEAFF.

The rearrangement links TRBV19 to TRBJ2-7; 7 positions match TRBD1. The trim removed 3 bases at V and 7 bases at J, leaving 18 bases unmatched. CDR1 is LNHDA and CDR2 is SQIVND in the germline V gene (reference sequence). The CDR3 spans 17 residues. The CDR3 DNA reads as TGTGCCAGTAGTATCGCAACCGTTGGGACAGTAGAGGGGGAGCAGTACTTC. Translated, it gives CASSIATVGTVEGEQYF.

V usage is TRBV5-8 and J usage is TRBJ2-7, with D perhaps TRBD1 (5 bases). Germline loops: CDR1 SGHTS, CDR2 YDEGEE. There are 13 residues in the CDR3. The germline V and J ends were trimmed by 4 bases and 0 bases, with 8 bases remaining between them. CDR3 sequence (DNA): TGTGCCAGCAGCGTGGACACCTCCTACGAGCAGTACTTC. It is translated as CASSVDTSYEQYF. The whole variable domain, filled in from reference TRBV5-8 and TRBJ2-7, reads EAGVTQSPTHLIKTRGQQATLRCSPISGHTSVYWYQQALGLGLQFLLWYDEGEERNRGNFPPRFSGRQFPNYSSELNVNALELEDSALYLCASSVDTSYEQYFGPGTRLTVT.

This chain uses TRBV5-1 with TRBJ1-1; no reliable D call. V shed 0 bases and J shed 2 bases, with 5 bases lying between them. This CDR3 region has 13 residues. The germline CDR1 and CDR2 sequences are SGHRS and YFSETQ. The CDR3 loop is CASSLAPNTEAFF. In DNA, the CDR3 is TGCGCCAGCAGCTTGGCCCCAAACACTGAAGCTTTCTTT.

This chain uses TRBV3-1 (or the pseudogene TRBV3-2) with TRBJ1-5, with a tentative D call TRBD1 (5 bases). CDR1 is LGHDT and CDR2 is YNNKEL in the germline V gene (reference sequence). V gave up 4 bases and J gave up 5 bases, with 9 bases separating them. The CDR3 covers 13 residues. CDR3: CASSRQPDQPQHF. The CDR3 nucleotides read TGTGCCAGCAGCCGACAGCCGGATCAGCCCCAGCATTTT.

J is TRBJ2-7 and V is TRBV13; D is uncertain. From germline, CDR1 is PRHDT and CDR2 FYEKMQ (reference sequence). V lost 2 bases to trimming and J lost 4 bases, with 9 bases between them. The CDR3 extends over 13 amino acids. The CDR3 spells CASSLKPAYEQYF. Here the CDR3 DNA reads TGTGCCAGCAGCTTAAAGCCGGCGTACGAGCAGTACTTC.